This T cell receptor beta chain came from a study of breast tumors, draining lymph nodes, adjacent tissues. Samples came from axillary lymph nodes draining the breast cancer. This clonotype was recorded at least ten times. Its matching antigen is unknown. TCRdb reprocessed the multiplex PCR reads via MiXCR and lists one record per CDR3 protein. Of 200,000 to 250,000 distinct CDR3 sequences in the sample, about 32% were seen once. Study-wide findings and caveats: Tumor and nontumor repertoires were significantly more similar in luminal-like than in basal-like breast cancer. Tumor repertoires ranked between lymph nodes and nontumor tissue in diversity, with V and J gene preferences. Tumor T cell lymph node origin was a supported hypothesis, not proven. Findings are consistent with lymph node origin and intratumoral expansion of most tumor T cells.

This CDR3 has 15 amino acids. Germline assignment: CDR1 SGHTA and CDR2 FQGNSA. Trimming took off 3 bases at V and 5 bases at J, with 16 bases between the two ends. The chain carries TRBV7-2 and TRBJ2-5; D possibly corresponds to TRBD2 (5 bases). The receptor comes from a female donor with breast cancer. Some clones in this sample may be carry-over from other donors' samples. The sample consisted of axillary lymph node tissue. The CDR3 nucleotides are TGTGCCAGCAGCTTCCCCGAGGGCTTCCGGGAGACCCAGTACTTC. This translates into CASSFPEGFRETQYF.